A selection of T cell receptor beta chains follows, all from one sample in a study of blood T cell repertoires in COVID-19. TCRdb's copy holds only in-frame clones and misses some; the assay was immunoSEQ multiplex PCR. The sample carries about 200,000 clones, 65% to 90% recorded once. Sequencing input: peripheral blood. The receptors stem from a human donor in a cohort sampled during active COVID-19. The CDR3 runs from the conserved cysteine through the conserved F or W. A D gene is named only where the DNA matches it firmly. Size tells how often a clone was seen (once, few, many) or the class of an expanded clone, and some rows leave it out.

j_gene	d_gene	abundance	v_gene	CDR3aa	CDR3nt
TRBJ2-2	TRBD2	-	TRBV11-3	CASSLDRLAGVGTGELFF	TGTGCCAGCAGCTTAGACCGACTAGCGGGAGTAGGAACCGGGGAGCTGTTTTTT
TRBJ1-5	TRBD1	-	TRBV6-6	CASTPDRASRQPQHF	TGTGCCAGCACCCCGGACAGGGCTAGCAGGCAGCCCCAGCATTTT
TRBJ2-7	-	once	TRBV5-6	CASSSPGRSYEQYF	TGTGCCAGCAGCTCGCCGGGTAGATCCTACGAGCAGTACTTC
TRBJ1-1	-	-	TRBV7-2	CASRGGRRNTEAFF	TGTGCCAGCAGAGGAGGGCGCCGGAACACTGAAGCTTTCTTT
TRBJ2-7	TRBD2	-	TRBV19	CASSLAGGGAYEQYF	TGTGCCAGTAGTCTAGCGGGAGGAGGAGCCTACGAGCAGTACTTC
TRBJ1-6	TRBD1	-	TRBV18	CASSAGTGGTNSPLHF	TGTGCCAGCTCAGCCGGGACAGGGGGCACTAATTCACCCCTCCACTTT
TRBJ2-3	TRBD2	-	TRBV19	CASRVYTSGADTQYF	TGTGCCAGTAGAGTGTATACTAGCGGGGCAGATACGCAGTATTTT
TRBJ2-3	TRBD2	-	TRBV27	CASSLSGETDTQYF	TGTGCCAGCAGTTTAAGCGGGGAGACAGATACGCAGTATTTT
TRBJ2-5	TRBD1	few	TRBV9	CASSGGQGGETQYF	TGTGCCAGCAGCGGGGGACAGGGAGGGGAGACCCAGTACTTC
TRBJ2-1	TRBD2	-	TRBV2	CASSLPGQGGTSGSYEQFF	TGTGCCAGCAGTCTTCCGGGACAGGGCGGGACTAGCGGGAGTTATGAGCAGTTCTTC
TRBJ1-3	TRBD1	-	TRBV19	CASSLQGKSGNTIYF	TGTGCCAGTAGTTTACAGGGGAAATCTGGAAACACCATATATTTT
TRBJ2-7	TRBD2	-	TRBV7-8	CASSQTSGSMYEQYF	TGTGCCAGCTCCCAGACTAGCGGGAGTATGTACGAGCAGTACTTC
TRBJ2-5	TRBD1	-	TRBV12-3/TRBV12-4	CASSGTAGTQYF	TGTGCCAGCAGCGGGACAGCAGGGACCCAGTACTTC
TRBJ2-3	-	-	TRBV24-1	CATSDYGQGGDTQYF	TGTGCCACCAGTGATTACGGGCAGGGTGGAGATACGCAGTATTTT
TRBJ2-5	-	-	TRBV5-1	CASSVSGAETQYF	TGCGCCAGCAGCGTAAGCGGCGCAGAGACCCAGTACTTC
TRBJ2-1	TRBD1	-	TRBV6-6	CASTTDRGWNEQFF	TGTGCCAGCACTACGGACAGGGGGTGGAATGAGCAGTTCTTC
TRBJ2-2	-	-	TRBV6-5	CASRTTGTGELFF	TGTGCCAGCAGGACCACAGGAACCGGGGAGCTGTTTTTT
TRBJ2-3	-	-	TRBV12-2	CASRGSDGRRGTDTQYF	TGTGCAAGTCGGGGTAGTGACGGGAGGCGGGGCACAGATACGCAGTATTTT
TRBJ1-2	TRBD1	-	TRBV28	CASSTPGQGDYGYTF	TGTGCCAGCAGTACCCCGGGGCAGGGGGATTACGGCTACACCTTC
TRBJ2-3	TRBD1	-	TRBV7-9	CASRSRTGGTDTQYF	TGTGCCAGCAGATCTCGGACAGGGGGGACAGATACGCAGTATTTT
TRBJ1-1	-	-	TRBV5-5	CASSLGGRNTEAFF	TGTGCCAGCAGCTTGGGCGGGCGGAACACTGAAGCTTTCTTT
TRBJ2-5	TRBD1	few	TRBV6-5	CASSYTGQVMGETQYF	TGTGCCAGCAGTTACACCGGACAGGTCATGGGGGAGACCCAGTACTTC
TRBJ2-7	TRBD2	few	TRBV27	CASSPILAGRYEQYF	TGTGCCAGCAGTCCGATACTAGCGGGCCGCTACGAGCAGTACTTC
TRBJ2-7	-	-	TRBV6-5	CASSKQDGYEQYF	TGTGCCAGCAGTAAACAGGACGGCTACGAGCAGTACTTC
TRBJ1-1	-	-	TRBV19	CASSIRLLGHLNTEAFF	TGTGCCAGTAGTATTCGTCTTTTAGGACACCTGAACACTGAAGCTTTCTTT
TRBJ2-7	-	-	TRBV12-3/TRBV12-4	CASSFSGYEQYF	TGTGCCAGCAGTTTCTCGGGCTACGAGCAGTACTTC
TRBJ1-5	TRBD1	-	TRBV18	CASSPRQGGQPQHF	TGTGCCAGCTCACCACGACAGGGGGGTCAGCCCCAGCATTTT
TRBJ2-1	TRBD2	-	TRBV19	CASSRTSGRAYNEQFF	TGTGCCAGTAGTCGGACTAGCGGGAGGGCCTACAATGAGCAGTTCTTC
TRBJ1-5	-	once	TRBV28	CASRAYRDINQPQHF	TGTGCCAGCAGAGCCTACAGGGATATCAATCAGCCCCAGCATTTT
TRBJ1-3	TRBD1	-	TRBV18	CASYQQGSGNTIYF	TGTGCCAGCTACCAACAGGGGTCCGGAAACACCATATATTTT
TRBJ2-2	-	-	TRBV19	CASRATGRTGELFF	TGTGCCAGTAGAGCTACCGGGAGAACCGGGGAGCTGTTTTTT
TRBJ1-1	-	-	TRBV18	CASSPLDGAEAFF	TGTGCCAGCTCACCACTCGACGGAGCTGAAGCTTTCTTT
TRBJ2-1	TRBD2	-	TRBV11-2	CASNHGLAGGLNEQFF	TGTGCCAGCAACCACGGACTAGCGGGAGGTCTCAATGAGCAGTTCTTC
TRBJ2-3	-	-	TRBV12-5	CASGLVRTSWTSTDTQYF	TGTGCTAGTGGTTTGGTACGTACTAGCTGGACTAGCACAGATACGCAGTATTTT
TRBJ1-4	-	-	TRBV7-9	CASSRDTSATNEKLFF	TGTGCCAGCAGTCGTGACACCTCTGCAACTAATGAAAAACTGTTTTTT
TRBJ2-3	-	-	TRBV3-1/TRBV3-2	CASSQVPSQDTQYF	TGTGCCAGCAGCCAAGTGCCTAGCCAAGATACGCAGTATTTT
TRBJ2-1	-	-	TRBV6-2/TRBV6-3	CASSLWEDEQFF	TGTGCCAGCAGTTTGTGGGAGGATGAGCAGTTCTTC
TRBJ1-5	-	few	TRBV6-5	CASSYSGDTNQPQHF	TGTGCCAGCAGTTACTCCGGCGACACCAATCAGCCCCAGCATTTT
TRBJ2-5	-	-	TRBV5-5	CASSLAPQYQETQYF	TGTGCCAGCAGCTTGGCCCCCCAGTACCAAGAGACCCAGTACTTC
TRBJ2-5	-	-	TRBV5-1	CASSLGEAQETQYF	TGCGCCAGCAGCTTGGGGGAGGCTCAAGAGACCCAGTACTTC
TRBJ1-1	TRBD1	-	TRBV27	CASSPRQGGNTEAFF	TGTGCCAGCAGTCCCAGACAGGGAGGGAACACTGAAGCTTTCTTT
TRBJ1-1	TRBD1	-	TRBV7-9	CASSQIDRGTEAFF	TGTGCCAGCAGCCAAATAGACAGGGGCACTGAAGCTTTCTTT
TRBJ1-1	-	-	TRBV6-5	CASSFRTGNTEAFF	TGTGCCAGCAGTTTCCGTACGGGGAACACTGAAGCTTTCTTT
TRBJ2-1	TRBD2	-	TRBV18	CASSPLWLAGGNEQFF	TGTGCCAGCTCACCACTGTGGCTAGCGGGGGGCAATGAGCAGTTCTTC
TRBJ1-5	-	-	TRBV6-5	CASSSYRGNQPQHF	TGTGCCAGCAGTTCATACAGGGGCAATCAGCCCCAGCATTTT
TRBJ1-6	TRBD1	-	TRBV28	CASSPDRDDNSPLHF	TGTGCCAGCAGCCCGGACAGGGACGATAATTCACCCCTCCACTTT
TRBJ1-5	-	-	TRBV30	CAWSGDRFSNQPQHF	TGTGCCTGGAGCGGTGACAGATTTAGCAATCAGCCCCAGCATTTT
TRBJ1-1	TRBD1	-	TRBV2	CASRSQDRRNTEAFF	TGTGCCAGCAGGAGCCAGGACAGGCGTAACACTGAAGCTTTCTTT
TRBJ1-1	-	-	TRBV6-6	CASSPIGTEAFF	TGTGCCAGCAGCCCCATCGGCACTGAAGCTTTCTTT
TRBJ2-7	TRBD1	-	TRBV7-9	CASSPFRWDRAYEQYF	TGTGCCAGCAGCCCCTTCCGATGGGACAGGGCCTACGAGCAGTACTTC
TRBJ2-7	TRBD2	-	TRBV3-1/TRBV3-2	CASSVGLVLSLEQYF	TGTGCCAGCAGCGTGGGACTAGTTCTGTCTCTCGAGCAGTACTTC
TRBJ2-5	TRBD1	-	TRBV7-9	CASSRRQGVETQYF	TGTGCCAGCAGCCGAAGACAGGGTGTTGAGACCCAGTACTTC
TRBJ2-2	-	-	TRBV7-9	CASSLDYTGELFF	TGTGCCAGCAGCTTAGACTACACCGGGGAGCTGTTTTTT
TRBJ2-3	-	-	TRBV7-9	CASSLSQGFATQYF	TGTGCCAGCAGCTTAAGCCAGGGGTTTGCTACGCAGTATTTT